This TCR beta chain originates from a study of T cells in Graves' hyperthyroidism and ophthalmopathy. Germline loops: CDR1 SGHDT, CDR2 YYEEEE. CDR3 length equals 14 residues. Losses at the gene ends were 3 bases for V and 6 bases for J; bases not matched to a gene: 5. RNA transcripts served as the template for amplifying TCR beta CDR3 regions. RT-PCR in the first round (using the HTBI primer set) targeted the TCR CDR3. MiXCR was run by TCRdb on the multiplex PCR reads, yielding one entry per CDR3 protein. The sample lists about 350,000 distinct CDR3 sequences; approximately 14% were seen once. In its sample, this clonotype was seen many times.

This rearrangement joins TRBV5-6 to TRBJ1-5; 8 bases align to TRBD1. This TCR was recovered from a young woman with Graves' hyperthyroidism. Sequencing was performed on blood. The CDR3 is CASSSGTGGQPQHF. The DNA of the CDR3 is TGTGCCAGCAGCTCCGGGACAGGTGGTCAGCCCCAGCATTTT. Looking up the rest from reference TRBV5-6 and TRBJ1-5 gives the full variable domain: DAGVTQSPTHLIKTRGQQVTLRCSPKSGHDTVSWYQQALGQGPQFIFQYYEEEERQRGNFPDRFSGHQFPNYSSELNVNALLLGDSALYLCASSSGTGGQPQHFGDGTRLSIL.